One sample yielded the 29 T cell receptor beta chains listed below, sequenced in a study of response to subunit inactivated influenza vaccine. TCRdb re-called the RT-PCR reads with MiXCR, one entry per CDR3 protein. The data contain hundreds of thousands of distinct CDR3 sequences, roughly 14% of them singletons. The sample here was PBMCs from blood, taken approximately 13 days after vaccination. The receptors originated from a man between 50 and 59 years old who received an inactivated influenza vaccine.

V gene TRBV10-3 combines with J gene TRBJ2-1; the match to TRBD2 covers 13 bases. Trimming removed 10 bases from V and 9 bases from J; junction bases left unmatched: 6. CDR1 and CDR2 (germline): ENHRY, SYGVKD. The length of the CDR3 is 13 residues. CDR3 nucleotide sequence: TGTGCCACTGGACTAGCGGGAGTGGGTGAGCAGTTCTTC. Protein: CATGLAGVGEQFF.

In this sample, this clonotype turned up many times. CDR3 residues: CASSATSGRKNIQYF. The CDR3 coding sequence is TGTGCCAGCAGTGCAACGTCGGGTAGGAAAAACATTCAGTACTTC. This chain connects TRBV27 to TRBJ2-4; no definite D call. CDR3 length: 15 residues. Trimming removed 5 bases at V and 4 bases at J, with 15 bases between. Germline V gene data show CDR1 as MNHEY and CDR2 as SMNVEV (reference sequence).

The CDR3 DNA is TGCAGTGCTAGAGTCCTTGAGTTCGGAAGTGACTATGGCTACACCTTC. Translated: CSARVLEFGSDYGYTF. This chain joins TRBV20-1 and TRBJ1-2; no clear D. Trimming stripped 1 base from V and 3 bases from J, with 18 bases between. Germline assignment: CDR1 DFQATT and CDR2 SNEGSKA (reference sequence). This CDR3 is 16 amino acids long.

CDR3 DNA: TGCGCCAGCAGCTTGGTGGGACTAGCGGGGGGGCCCACCCTAGCCAAAAACATTCAGTACTTC. Translating it yields CASSLVGLAGGPTLAKNIQYF. This chain links TRBV5-1 with TRBJ2-4, with 16 bases that match TRBD2. Germline CDR1 is SGHRS and CDR2 is YFSETQ. The CDR3 totals 21 residues. The V segment lost 0 bases and the J segment 0 bases; nucleotides outside the gene matches: 9.

This clonotype was recorded many times. The chain has TRBV5-4 and TRBJ2-1, with 7 bases that match TRBD2. Germline CDR1 is SGHNT and CDR2 is YYREEE (reference sequence). The CDR3 is made up of 15 amino acids. V shed 4 bases, J shed 2 bases, and the junction held 6 bases outside the gene matches. The CDR3 loop reads CASSLSGDPYNEQFF. The CDR3 DNA reads as TGTGCCAGCAGCCTAAGCGGGGATCCCTACAATGAGCAGTTCTTC.

The chain links TRBV20-1 to TRBJ2-7, with a tentative D call TRBD1 (6 bases). Per germline, CDR1 DFQATT and CDR2 SNEGSKA (reference sequence). The V gene lost 4 bases and the J gene lost 0 bases, with 13 bases spanning the gap. The CDR3 loop spans 14 amino acids. The CDR3 is CSAKDSVLSYEQYF. In DNA form, the CDR3 reads TGCAGTGCTAAGGACAGTGTCCTCTCCTACGAGCAGTACTTC.

The CDR3, as DNA: TGTGCCAGCAGTTTAGTAATCGGACAGGGGTTAACGAACACTGAAGCTTTCTTT. This gives the protein CASSLVIGQGLTNTEAFF. This chain uses TRBV12-3 or TRBV12-4 with TRBJ1-1, with TRBD1 identical over 9 bases. V lost 1 base and J lost 1; bases outside the gene matches: 10. The CDR3 contains 18 residues.

This clonotype has a count of ten or more. This chain links TRBV5-6 with TRBJ2-7; D is unclear. Germline V gives CDR1 SGHDT, CDR2 YYEEEE. Trimming left V 1 base short and J 0 bases short, with 8 bases between. The CDR3 has 14 residues. The CDR3 DNA reads TGTGCCAGCAGCTTGTCCCGGTCCTCCTACGAGCAGTACTTC. The encoded protein is CASSLSRSSYEQYF.

The J gene is TRBJ1-5, the V gene TRBV19; D is unclear. V was cut by 1 base and J by 0 bases, with 7 bases left in between. The length of the CDR3 is 15 residues. The germline gives CDR1 LNHDA, CDR2 SQIVND (reference sequence). Here the CDR3 reads CASSIVDGSNQPQHF. CDR3 sequence (DNA): TGTGCCAGTAGTATAGTTGATGGTAGCAATCAGCCCCAGCATTTT.

This clonotype was recorded a few times. V and J are TRBV5-1 and TRBJ1-4, with D hard to call. V lost 0 bases and J lost 0, with 12 bases in between. Per germline, CDR1 SGHRS and CDR2 YFSETQ. There are 17 residues in the CDR3. In DNA, the CDR3 is TGCGCCAGCAGCTTGGTAGGCGTCTCTGCAACTAATGAAAAACTGTTTTTT. Protein product: CASSLVGVSATNEKLFF.

The chain combines TRBV4-2 with TRBJ2-3; D may be TRBD1 (6 bases). Germline assignment: CDR1 LGHNA and CDR2 YNFKEQ. The CDR3 runs to 17 residues. V gave up 2 bases and J gave up 5 bases, with 20 bases separating them. The CDR3 coding sequence is TGTGCCAGCAGCCAAATATTACAGGGTATCGAGAGAGATACGCAGTATTTT. It translates to CASSQILQGIERDTQYF.

This clonotype turned up a few times. The chain recombines TRBV4-2 with TRBJ1-1; 9 nucleotides align to TRBD1. Germline V gene sequence: CDR1 LGHNA, CDR2 YNFKEQ. The trim removed 3 bases at V and 2 bases at J, leaving 16 bases unmatched. This CDR3 region has 19 residues. The CDR3 loop reads CASSQDRGRTGDSNTEAFF. The CDR3 coding sequence is TGTGCCAGCAGCCAGGACAGGGGACGGACAGGGGACTCAAACACTGAAGCTTTCTTT.

This sequence joins TRBV4-1 and TRBJ1-1; D may be TRBD1 (5 bases). V dropped 1 base and J dropped 1 base, with 16 bases sitting between them. This CDR3 is 17 amino acids long. Germline CDR1 MGHRA, CDR2 YSYEKL. CDR3 nucleotides: TGCGCCAGCAGCCAAGCATGGCGGACACCCGAGAACACTGAAGCTTTCTTT. Amino acid sequence: CASSQAWRTPENTEAFF.

This clonotype was counted a few times. The CDR3 loop reads CSARDLREANTGELFF. Written as DNA, the CDR3 is TGCAGTGCTAGAGATTTGCGGGAGGCGAACACCGGGGAGCTGTTTTTT. This chain connects TRBV20-1 to TRBJ2-2; 8 positions match TRBD2. With V trimmed by 0 bases and J by 0 bases, 3 bases remained unmatched. The CDR3 has 16 residues. Germline V gene data show CDR1 as DFQATT and CDR2 as SNEGSKA (reference sequence).

The chain joins TRBV20-1 to TRBJ2-3, with TRBD2 identical over 13 bases. This CDR3 comprises 15 residues. CDR1 and CDR2 from the germline V gene are DFQATT and SNEGSKA (reference sequence). With V trimmed by 6 bases and J by 3 bases, 6 bases remained unmatched. CDR3 nucleotides: TGCAGTGCCGAGACGACTAGCGGGAGGACAGATACGCAGTATTTT. This gives the protein CSAETTSGRTDTQYF.

This clonotype has only a few counts. The CDR3 DNA sequence: TGTGCCAGTAGTATACTAGCGGGGGGGCCAATGGATGAGCAGTTCTTC. Its protein product is CASSILAGGPMDEQFF. This chain connects TRBV19 to TRBJ2-1; TRBD2 matches 12 bases. Trimming cost V 2 bases and J 8 bases; bases outside gene matches: 7. CDR1 and CDR2 from the germline V gene are LNHDA and SQIVND (reference sequence). This CDR3 has 16 residues.

The chain employs TRBV4-1 and TRBJ1-4; D ambiguous. CDR3 length equals 14 residues. V was pared by 3 bases and J by 3 bases, with 8 bases between. The V gene's germline CDR1 is MGHRA and CDR2 YSYEKL. The CDR3 DNA reads as TGCGCCAGCAGCCACGCAGCACCTAATGAAAAACTGTTTTTT. This codes for CASSHAAPNEKLFF.

The chain combines TRBV28 with TRBJ2-7; 7 bases are shared with TRBD2. Looked up from germline, CDR1 is MDHEN and CDR2 is SYDVKM. Unmatched junction bases numbered 12, after V lost 7 bases and J lost 9 bases. The CDR3 is 13 amino acids. The CDR3 spells CASNLSGSSGQYF. The CDR3 DNA follows: TGTGCCAGCAACCTTAGCGGGTCCTCGGGGCAGTACTTC.

This clonotype was recorded a few times. The rearrangement uses TRBV20-1 and TRBJ1-2, with D maybe TRBD1 (6 bases). Germline V gene lookup returns CDR1 DFQATT and CDR2 SNEGSKA (reference sequence). Trimming cost V 4 bases and J 7 bases, with 13 bases left between them. The CDR3 totals 12 residues. The CDR3 DNA follows: TGCAGTGCTACAAGGACAGTGACTGGCTACACCTTC. It encodes CSATRTVTGYTF.

There are a few counts of this clonotype. The CDR3 region is CASSTGPRYEQYF. CDR3 coding DNA: TGTGCCAGCAGTACGGGACCGAGATACGAGCAGTACTTC. The J gene is TRBJ2-7, the V gene TRBV28, with D perhaps assigned TRBD1 or TRBD2 (5 bases each). The CDR3 loop spans 13 amino acids. V was pared by 5 bases and J by 4 bases, with 12 bases between. Germline assignment: CDR1 MDHEN and CDR2 SYDVKM.

V is TRBV5-5 and J is TRBJ2-5; 8 bases are a match to TRBD2. Unmatched junction bases numbered 10, after V lost 4 bases and J lost 5 bases. Germline V lookup: CDR1 SGHKS, CDR2 YYEKEE (reference sequence). The CDR3 sequence is 15 residues long. In DNA form, the CDR3 reads TGTGCCAGCAGCCCCTCTAGCGGGTGGTCGGAGACCCAGTACTTC. Its translation is CASSPSSGWSETQYF. Looking up the rest from reference TRBV5-5 and TRBJ2-5 gives the full variable domain: DAGVTQSPTHLIKTRGQQVTLRCSPISGHKSVSWYQQVLGQGPQFIFQYYEKEERGRGNFPDRFSARQFPNYSSELNVNALLLGDSALYLCASSPSSGWSETQYFGPGTRLLVL.

The table lists this clonotype with many counts. The chain has TRBV7-9 and TRBJ1-3; D perhaps matches TRBD1 (6 bases). The CDR3 contains 14 residues. Germline V gives CDR1 SEHNR, CDR2 FQNEAQ (reference sequence). The germline V and J ends were trimmed by 1 base and 3 bases, with 7 bases remaining between them. The CDR3 sequence is CASSLGTVGNTIYF. CDR3 nucleotide sequence: TGTGCCAGCAGCTTAGGGACAGTTGGAAACACCATATATTTT. Variable domain in full (rest from reference TRBV7-9 and TRBJ1-3): DTGVSQNPRHKITKRGQNVTFRCDPISEHNRLYWYRQTLGQGPEFLTYFQNEAQLEKSRLLSDRFSAERPKGSFSTLEIQRTEQGDSAMYLCASSLGTVGNTIYFGEGSWLTVV.

The rearrangement uses TRBV7-8 and TRBJ2-2; weak D call: TRBD1 (7 bases). This CDR3 spans 17 amino acids. V lost 1 base, J lost 0 bases, and 12 bases lay in between. In germline, CDR1 is SGHVS, CDR2 FQNEAQ. Written as DNA, the CDR3 is TGTGCCAGCAGCTTAGAAGGCGGGACAGCGAACACCGGGGAGCTGTTTTTT. Encoded protein: CASSLEGGTANTGELFF. Variable domain in full (rest from reference TRBV7-8 and TRBJ2-2): GAGVSQSPRYKVAKRGQDVALRCDPISGHVSLFWYQQALGQGPEFLTYFQNEAQLDKSGLPSDRFFAERPEGSVSTLKIQRTQQEDSAVYLCASSLEGGTANTGELFFGEGSRLTVL.

This clonotype was found a few times. The chain carries TRBV2 and TRBJ2-4, with 7 bases identical to TRBD1. CDR1 SNHLY and CDR2 FYNNEI come from the germline V gene. The CDR3 is 16 residues long. Losses at the gene ends were 7 bases for V and 8 bases for J; bases not matched to a gene: 17. The CDR3 sequence: CASTLGQLSRSDIQYF. The CDR3 bases are TGTGCCAGCACTTTGGGACAGCTCTCTAGGAGTGACATTCAGTACTTC.

The rearrangement joins TRBV3-1 to TRBJ2-1; tentative D call: TRBD2 (7 bases). CDR3 length equals 17 residues. The V and J ends lost 6 bases and 7 bases respectively, with 25 bases between them. Germline values: CDR1 LGHDT, CDR2 YNNKEL (reference sequence). As DNA, the CDR3 is TGTGCCAGCAGACACGCCGGTGGGGGCGGGGGTTGGAATGAGCAGTTCTTC. This translates into CASRHAGGGGGWNEQFF.

This chain links TRBV19 with TRBJ1-5, with D possibly matching TRBD1 (5 bases). V dropped 5 bases and J dropped 5 bases, with 13 bases sitting between them. CDR1 is LNHDA and CDR2 is SQIVND in the germline V gene (reference sequence). The CDR3 spans 14 residues. Here the CDR3 reads CASSAVGGYQPQHF. In nucleotides, the CDR3 is TGTGCCAGTAGTGCAGTCGGGGGATATCAGCCCCAGCATTTT.

The V call is TRBV7-9, the J call TRBJ2-5, with 12 bases identical to TRBD1. Trimming removed 4 bases from V and 4 bases from J; junction bases left unmatched: 7. This CDR3 region has 16 residues. From germline, CDR1 is SEHNR and CDR2 FQNEAQ (reference sequence). The CDR3 DNA reads as TGTGCCAGCAGCTCTCTAGGGACAGGGGGCCGAGAGACCCAGTACTTC. Its protein product is CASSSLGTGGRETQYF.

This clonotype was detected many times. The CDR3 region is CASSHGLAGGLYNEQFF. The CDR3 DNA reads as TGCGCCAGCAGCCACGGACTAGCGGGTGGCTTATACAATGAGCAGTTCTTC. V gene TRBV4-3 combines with J gene TRBJ2-1, with 11 bases lining up with TRBD2. From germline, CDR1 is LGHNA and CDR2 YSLEER. The CDR3 is made up of 17 amino acids. The V and J ends lost 3 bases and 4 bases, in that order; junction bases with no gene match: 8.

A word on this clonotype: Given a much more abundant clone one base away, this may be a read error. V is TRBV29-1 and J is TRBJ2-2; 8 bases match TRBD1. Germline V gene data show CDR1 as SQVTM and CDR2 as ANQGSEA. CDR3 size: 13 residues. The trim removed 3 bases at V and 7 bases at J, leaving 4 bases unmatched. The CDR3 DNA sequence: TGCAGCGTTGACAGGGGGCAGGGCGGGGAGCTGTTTTTT. Translation: CSVDRGQGGELFF.